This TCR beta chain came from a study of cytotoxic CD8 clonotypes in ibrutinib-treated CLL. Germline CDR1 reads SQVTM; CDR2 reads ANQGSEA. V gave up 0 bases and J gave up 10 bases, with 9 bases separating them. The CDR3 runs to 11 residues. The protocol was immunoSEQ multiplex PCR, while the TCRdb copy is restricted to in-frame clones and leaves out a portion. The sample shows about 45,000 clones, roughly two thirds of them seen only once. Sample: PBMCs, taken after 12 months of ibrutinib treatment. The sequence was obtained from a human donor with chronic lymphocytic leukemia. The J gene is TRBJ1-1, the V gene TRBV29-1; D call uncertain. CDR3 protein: CSVEDGRGAFF. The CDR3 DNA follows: TGCAGCGTTGAAGACGGACGCGGAGCTTTCTTT. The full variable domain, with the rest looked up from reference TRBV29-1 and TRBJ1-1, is SAVISQKPSRDICQRGTSLTIQCQVDSQVTMMFWYRQQPGQSLTLIATANQGSEATYESGFVIDKFPISRPNLTFSTLTVSNMSPEDSSIYLCSVEDGRGAFFGQGTRLTVV.